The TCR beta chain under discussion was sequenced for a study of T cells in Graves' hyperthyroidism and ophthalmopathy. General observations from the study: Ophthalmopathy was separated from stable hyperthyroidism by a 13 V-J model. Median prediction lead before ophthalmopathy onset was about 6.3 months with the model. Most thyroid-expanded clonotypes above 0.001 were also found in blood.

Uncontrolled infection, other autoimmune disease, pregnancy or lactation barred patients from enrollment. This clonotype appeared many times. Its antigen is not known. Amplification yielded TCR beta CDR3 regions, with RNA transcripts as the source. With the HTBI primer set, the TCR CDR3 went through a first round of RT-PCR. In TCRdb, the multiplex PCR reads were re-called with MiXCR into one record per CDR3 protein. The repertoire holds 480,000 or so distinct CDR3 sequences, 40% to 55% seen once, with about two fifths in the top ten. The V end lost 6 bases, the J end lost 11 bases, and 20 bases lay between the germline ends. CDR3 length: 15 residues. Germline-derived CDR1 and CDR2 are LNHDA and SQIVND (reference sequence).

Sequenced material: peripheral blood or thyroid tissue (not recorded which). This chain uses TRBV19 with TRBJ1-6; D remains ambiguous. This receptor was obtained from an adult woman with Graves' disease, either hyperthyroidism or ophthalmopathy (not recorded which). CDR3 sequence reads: CASSLVGDGLAPLHF. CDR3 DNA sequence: TGTGCCAGTAGCCTGGTGGGCGATGGGCTTGCACCCCTCCACTTT. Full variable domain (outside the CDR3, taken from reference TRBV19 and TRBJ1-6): DGGITQSPKYLFRKEGQNVTLSCEQNLNHDAMYWYRQDPGQGLRLIYYSQIVNDFQKGDIAEGYSVSREKKESFPLTVTSAQKNPTAFYLCASSLVGDGLAPLHFGNGTRLTVT.